This T cell receptor (beta chain) was documented in a study of T cells in Graves' hyperthyroidism and ophthalmopathy (dated by TCRdb to 2018 to 2020). About the study as a whole: Peripheral blood was sampled at the time of initial diagnosis, prior to any treatment. To identify TCR V-J signatures that set the groups apart, the researchers used a discovery cohort of more than 95 patients, made up of around 42 with Graves' ophthalmopathy and some 55 with stable Graves' hyperthyroidism. Prospective prediction of ophthalmopathy was tested in an independent validation cohort of approximately 19 hyperthyroidism patients and around 16 patients who later progressed to ophthalmopathy. The 90 to 100 discovery patients were randomly divided into training and test sets at a 7:3 ratio. In about 6 Graves' hyperthyroidism patients, the study also compared T-cell repertoires from thyroid tissue with T-cell repertoires from blood. After sampling, hyperthyroidism patients received methimazole starting at 30 mg daily, and ophthalmopathy patients received high-dose intravenous methylprednisolone. The paper describes TCR Vbeta CDR3 sequencing of around 140 peripheral blood samples, made up of fewer than 50 ophthalmopathy patients, more than 70 hyperthyroidism patients and 17 progressor patients. Study-wide conclusions, independent of this receptor: Sample size was not statistically predetermined, and blinding of investigators to group allocation was not performed. During validation, the model predicted progression to ophthalmopathy a median of about 6.5 months ahead of onset, with roughly 65% sensitivity and roughly 72% specificity. Blood samples also contained most of the expanded thyroid clonotypes (frequency above 0.001), which suggests that blood repertoires may reflect thyroid immune responses. Ophthalmopathy was separated from stable hyperthyroidism by a 13 V-J signature model, with approximately 89% sensitivity and around 81% specificity obtained in cross-validation and 80%/75% obtained in testing.

Counted from cysteine to phenylalanine, this CDR3 has 16 amino acids. The CDR3 DNA has 48 bases and is translated from base 1. Trimming takes 2 bases off V and 4 bases off J; junction bases not matched to a gene: 11. Via the germline V gene (reference sequence), CDR1 is GTSNPN and CDR2 SVGIG. In the ophthalmopathy patients, disease was moderately to severely active, with a Clinical Activity Score of 3 or more, a NOSPECS grade of 4 or more, and a duration of less than 3 months. Any patient with an uncontrolled infection, another autoimmune disease, pregnancy or lactation was excluded. Diagnoses were established on the basis of clinical symptoms, serum thyroxine and TRAb, thyroid ultrasound, and orbital computed tomography. Ficoll-Paque density gradient centrifugation was used to isolate PBMCs from around 9.1 ml of fresh peripheral blood. Total RNA was extracted using Trizol reagent, and RNA quality was assessed on an Agilent 2100 Bioanalyzer.

The TCR beta CDR3 regions were amplified from RNA transcripts. For the first round of RT-PCR on the TCR CDR3, the HTBI primer set was used together with the Qiagen OneStep RT-PCR kit. The libraries were constructed in a second round of multiplex PCR and then size-selected and purified. Libraries were sequenced paired-end with 100 bp reads on an Illumina HiSeq2000. Turning to the authors' computational methods: SOAPnuke was used to process the raw data, removing reads that contained adapters or uncalled bases, had a mean Phred below 15, or lacked an exact match to the constant primer or identifier. COPE v1.2.5 was used to merge high-quality paired reads, and clonotypes were defined as unique nucleotide sequences. Clonotypes were aligned to IMGT TRBV, TRBD and TRBJ reference segments using MiTCR v1.1. Only V-J combinations with frequency above 0.0001, covering approximately 99% of repertoires, were analysed. The TCS score was defined as the ratio of F50 (clonal expansion) to E x V (chaos), calculated using BLOSUM62-based TCRdist between CDR3 peptides within each V-J. Welch's t-statistics and random forest reduced roughly 530 V-J features to about 12, which were used in a naive Bayes classifier (R e1071). TCRdb reprocessed the public reads (quality trimming at Q25 with fastp, clone calling with MiXCR) and kept in-frame beta chains. A single entry per CDR3 protein holds the most common genes and DNA from its merged rows. The V and J calls were not made by the authors but by TCRdb's processing. Here the sample has about 640,000 distinct CDR3 sequences; 20% occur a single time. The ten largest clones add up to more than 30% of the sample.

As to this clonotype: No antigen is known for it. Base qualities are not at hand, and no much larger clone is one base apart.

Sequencing was performed on blood. The rearrangement joined TRBV30 to TRBJ2-1; 7 bases in the middle match TRBD2. This clonotype was sampled from a man aged 30-40 years with Graves' ophthalmopathy. The CDR3 has the sequence CAWSLGGSGFYNEQFF. The nucleotide sequence is TGTGCCTGGAGTTTAGGTGGTAGCGGGTTTTACAATGAGCAGTTCTTC.